Shown below are 24 T cell receptor beta chains from a single sample sequenced in a study of T cells after yellow fever vaccination. TCRdb independently ran MiXCR on the 5' RACE reads; one entry per CDR3 protein. This table holds roughly 500,000 distinct CDR3 sequences, over 15% found once. The source was PBMCs, collected 15 days after the yellow fever booster vaccination. All receptors derive from a man under 40 who received the YFV17D yellow fever vaccine.

This clonotype was detected a few times. The chain links TRBV3-1 to TRBJ2-7; D might be TRBD1 (6 bases). Looked up from germline, CDR1 is LGHDT and CDR2 is YNNKEL (reference sequence). V was shortened by 1 base and J by 0 bases, with 16 bases between the two germline ends. This CDR3 is 17 amino acids long. The CDR3 sequence: CASSQVRGFLSSYEQYF. The DNA of the CDR3 is TGTGCCAGCAGCCAAGTTAGGGGGTTTCTCAGCTCCTACGAGCAGTACTTC.

The rearrangement joins TRBV11-2 to TRBJ1-6; unclear D gene. Germline CDR1 and CDR2: SGHAT and FQNNGV. Trimming took 5 bases from V and 4 from J, leaving 15 bases between them. This CDR3 is 16 amino acids long. The CDR3: CASSPRTGNYNSPLHF. In DNA, the CDR3 is TGTGCCAGCAGCCCGCGGACCGGGAATTATAATTCACCCCTCCACTTT.

This clonotype came up a few times. V is TRBV20-1 and J is TRBJ2-5; TRBD1 aligns across 7 bases. Germline V gene lookup returns CDR1 DFQATT and CDR2 SNEGSKA (reference sequence). The CDR3 is 14 residues long. Losses at the gene ends were 3 bases for V and 1 base for J; bases not matched to a gene: 5. DNA for the CDR3: TGCAGTGCTAGCTCGCGACAGGGCCAAGAGACCCAGTACTTC. Its translation: CSASSRQGQETQYF.

Only a few counts were recorded for this clonotype. The chain has TRBV20-1 and TRBJ2-1, with D uncertain. V gave up 4 bases and J gave up 4 bases, with 11 bases separating them. This CDR3 contains 13 residues. Germline V gene sequence: CDR1 DFQATT, CDR2 SNEGSKA (reference sequence). Here the CDR3 reads CSATGPRYNEQFF. The CDR3 DNA reads TGCAGTGCTACGGGCCCGCGGTACAATGAGCAGTTCTTC.

The chain carries TRBV20-1 and TRBJ2-7; 7 bases align to TRBD2. V trimming: 4 bases; J trimming: 2 bases; junction bases outside the gene matches: 8. CDR3 size: 14 residues. CDR1 DFQATT and CDR2 SNEGSKA come from the germline V gene (reference sequence). The CDR3 protein is CSATASGTTYEQYF. DNA of the CDR3: TGCAGTGCTACGGCGAGCGGGACCACCTACGAGCAGTACTTC.

This clonotype turned up a few times. The V gene is TRBV12-3 or TRBV12-4, the J gene TRBJ1-5, with a tentative D call TRBD1 (6 bases). V was trimmed by 3 bases and J by 5 bases, leaving 11 bases between them. This CDR3 is built from 14 residues. CDR3 nucleotide sequence: TGTGCCAGCAGTTTTACGGCAGGGGATCAGCCCCAGCATTTT. This encodes CASSFTAGDQPQHF.

This clonotype came up a few times. This sequence joins TRBV2 and TRBJ2-1; TRBD2 matches at 7 bases. The V and J ends lost 7 bases and 5 bases, in that order; junction bases with no gene match: 8. CDR1 and CDR2 from the germline V gene are SNHLY and FYNNEI. The CDR3 runs to 14 residues. The CDR3 DNA is TGTGCCAGCATGCGGGAGAGTATCGACAATGAGCAGTTCTTC. Protein product: CASMRESIDNEQFF.

This chain uses TRBV10-3 with TRBJ2-7, with TRBD2 matching 10 bases. V was clipped by 2 bases and J by 7 bases; unmatched bases: 14. The CDR3 loop spans 17 amino acids. The germline V gene has CDR1 ENHRY and CDR2 SYGVKD. CDR3 region: CAISENIRTSGYGEQYF. CDR3 coding DNA: TGTGCCATCAGTGAGAATATTAGGACTAGCGGTTATGGGGAGCAGTACTTC.

This clonotype was observed a handful of times. J is TRBJ2-5 and V is TRBV7-2; D remains ambiguous. Germline V gene sequence: CDR1 SGHTA, CDR2 FQGNSA. The CDR3 runs 14 residues. Trimming removed 1 base from V and 5 bases from J, with 11 bases in between. CDR3 loop: CASSLGPAWETQYF. The DNA of the CDR3 is TGTGCCAGCAGCTTAGGGCCTGCTTGGGAGACCCAGTACTTC.

This chain joins TRBV20-1 and TRBJ2-2, with D tentatively TRBD1 (5 bases). CDR3 size: 12 residues. Per germline, CDR1 DFQATT and CDR2 SNEGSKA (reference sequence). The V end lost 6 bases, the J end lost 1 base, and 6 bases lay between the germline ends. CDR3 in DNA: TGCAGTGCGGACATGAACACCGGGGAGCTGTTTTTT. Its protein product is CSADMNTGELFF.

This clonotype was found a few times. V and J are TRBV9 and TRBJ2-2; D gene ambiguous. CDR1 and CDR2 (germline): SGDLS, YYNGEE. The CDR3 extends over 14 amino acids. Trimming cost V 4 bases and J 3 bases, with 10 bases left between them. This chain's CDR3 is CASSPRVDTGELFF. The CDR3 DNA reads TGTGCCAGCAGCCCCCGCGTGGACACCGGGGAGCTGTTTTTT.

This clonotype was seen only a few times. The V and J genes are TRBV5-1 and TRBJ2-7, with 9 nucleotides matching TRBD1. Trimming cost V 0 bases and J 4 bases; bases outside gene matches: 2. The germline V gene has CDR1 SGHRS and CDR2 YFSETQ. The CDR3 length is 14 residues. In nucleotides, the CDR3 is TGCGCCAGCAGCTTGGTGGGACAGGGTTACGAGCAGTACTTC. Translated: CASSLVGQGYEQYF.

This clonotype has a handful of counts. The rearrangement uses TRBV21-1 and TRBJ2-7; the table's D call, TRBD1, was not checked against the DNA. TRBV21-1 counts as a pseudogene. The CDR3 is 12 residues long. This CDR3 is CASSKGGCEQYF. The CDR3 DNA sequence: TGTGCCAGCAGCAAAGGGGGGTGCGAGCAGTACTTC.

CDR3 DNA sequence: TGCAGTGTTCCCGGGACTAGCGGGAAAGAGACCCAGTACTTC. Protein product: CSVPGTSGKETQYF. The rearrangement links TRBV20-1 to TRBJ2-5; 13 bases map to TRBD2. The V and J ends lost 7 bases and 3 bases, in that order; junction bases with no gene match: 5. The CDR3 extends over 14 amino acids. CDR1 DFQATT and CDR2 SNEGSKA come from the germline V gene (reference sequence).

The V call is TRBV7-6, the J call TRBJ2-1, with 11 bases identical to TRBD1. CDR3 size: 16 residues. Germline CDR1 reads SGHVS; CDR2 reads FNYEAQ. J gave up 9 bases and V 3 bases, and 10 bases lay outside the gene matches. CDR3 nucleotides: TGTGCCAGCAGCTTGGGACAGGGGGTTCTAGCTCTTGAGCAGTTCTTC. Its protein product is CASSLGQGVLALEQFF.

This clonotype was detected only a few times. V and J are TRBV5-1 and TRBJ2-7; D is unclear. Germline V gene sequence: CDR1 SGHRS, CDR2 YFSETQ. Trimming cost V 6 bases and J 0 bases, with 19 bases left between them. The CDR3 covers 16 residues. The CDR3 loop reads CASKRAAPTGSYEQYF. DNA for the CDR3: TGCGCCAGCAAACGGGCAGCCCCAACGGGCTCCTACGAGCAGTACTTC.

The chain couples TRBV6-5 to TRBJ2-7, with 7 bases fitting TRBD1. The CDR3 consists of 12 residues. Germline CDR1 MNHEY, CDR2 SVGAGI. The ends lost 8 bases at V and 2 bases at J; junction bases unmatched: 3. The CDR3 reads CASWDSTYEQYF. The DNA of the CDR3 is TGTGCCAGCTGGGACAGCACCTACGAGCAGTACTTC.

The chain links TRBV6-1 to TRBJ1-1, with a possible D match to TRBD1 (6 bases). This CDR3 is 13 amino acids long. The V and J ends lost 10 bases and 6 bases respectively, with 18 bases between them. CDR1 MNHNS and CDR2 SASEGT come from the germline V gene. The DNA for the CDR3 is TGTGCCACCCAGGACAGTCAAAATCCTGAAGCTTTCTTT. Its translation: CATQDSQNPEAFF.

The rearrangement uses TRBV10-3 and TRBJ2-7; D ambiguous. Between the trimmed V and J ends, which lost 4 bases and 3 bases, there was a span of 7 bases. CDR3 size: 12 residues. Germline V gives CDR1 ENHRY, CDR2 SYGVKD. The CDR3 protein is CAISVGFYEQYF. In DNA, the CDR3 is TGTGCCATCAGTGTAGGGTTCTACGAGCAGTACTTC.

The J gene is TRBJ2-1, the V gene TRBV14, with 8 bases matching TRBD2. CDR1 SGHDN and CDR2 FVKESK come from the germline V gene. This CDR3 spans 12 amino acids. The V and J ends lost 3 bases and 13 bases, in that order; junction bases with no gene match: 5. In DNA, the CDR3 is TGTGCCAGCAGCCATCTGCGGGAGGTACAGTTCTTC. Its translation is CASSHLREVQFF.

The chain uses TRBV7-2 and TRBJ2-7; D ambiguous. Germline V gene lookup returns CDR1 SGHTA and CDR2 FQGNSA. This CDR3 has 14 amino acids. V was shortened by 7 bases and J by 0 bases, with 13 bases between the two germline ends. This CDR3 is CASNSGRSSYEQYF. The CDR3, as DNA: TGTGCCAGCAACTCAGGCCGGAGCTCCTACGAGCAGTACTTC.

The V call is TRBV12-3 or TRBV12-4, the J call TRBJ1-1; the D gene is possibly TRBD1 (6 bases). Trimming cost V 5 bases and J 5 bases, with 18 bases left between them. There are 15 residues in the CDR3. CDR3 sequence: CASSPTQGLRTEAFF. CDR3 DNA sequence: TGTGCCAGCAGTCCCACACAGGGTCTGAGAACTGAAGCTTTCTTT.

V gene TRBV7-9 combines with J gene TRBJ2-5; a weak D match, TRBD1 (6 bases). Germline V CDR1 and CDR2: SEHNR, FQNEAQ (reference sequence). Trimming pared 4 bases from V and 4 bases from J, leaving 16 bases between. This CDR3 contains 15 residues. In DNA form, the CDR3 reads TGTGCCAGCAGCTCCAAGGGGCAGGGGTCAGAGACCCAGTACTTC. This translates into CASSSKGQGSETQYF.

The CDR3 spells CASTPSGTQYF. The CDR3 DNA sequence: TGTGCCAGCACCCCAAGTGGTACGCAGTATTTT. The rearrangement uses TRBV12-3 or TRBV12-4 and TRBJ2-3; no definite D call. This CDR3 is 11 amino acids long. Trimming stripped 7 bases from V and 8 bases from J, with 10 bases between.